This TCR beta chain was documented in a study of blood T cell repertoires in COVID-19. V trimming: 0 bases; J trimming: 6 bases; junction bases outside the gene matches: 5. CDR1 SGDLS and CDR2 YYNGEE come from the germline V gene. The CDR3 sequence is 16 residues long. Sequenced by immunoSEQ multiplex PCR; TCRdb stores in-frame clones only, minus some. The table has roughly 190,000 clones, around 90% seen once. The clonotype was recovered from a man aged 45 to 65 with acute or convalescent COVID-19. The specimen was peripheral blood. The chain carries TRBV9 and TRBJ2-3; 12 nucleotides agree with TRBD2. In nucleotides, the CDR3 is TGTGCCAGCAGCGTAGCTAGCGGGGGGGCCTTCGATACGCAGTATTTT. The encoded protein is CASSVASGGAFDTQYF.